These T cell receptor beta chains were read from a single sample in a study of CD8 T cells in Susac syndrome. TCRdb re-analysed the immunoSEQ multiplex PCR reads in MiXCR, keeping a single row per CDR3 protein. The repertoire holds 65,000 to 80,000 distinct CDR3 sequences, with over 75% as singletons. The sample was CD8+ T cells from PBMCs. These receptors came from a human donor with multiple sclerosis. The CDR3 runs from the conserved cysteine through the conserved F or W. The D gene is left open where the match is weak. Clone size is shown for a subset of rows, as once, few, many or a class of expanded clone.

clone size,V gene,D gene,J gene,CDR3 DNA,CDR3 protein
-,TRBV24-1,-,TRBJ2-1,TGTGCCACCAGTCCTACCGGCCAGATCCTTTACAATGAGCAGTTCTTC,CATSPTGQILYNEQFF
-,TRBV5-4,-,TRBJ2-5,TGTGCCAGCAGCGGGACTGGGTGGGAGACCCAGTACTTC,CASSGTGWETQYF
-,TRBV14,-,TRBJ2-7,TGTGCCAGCAGCCAAGGACTTTGGGACGCGGACCGTGGCGAGCAGTACTTC,CASSQGLWDADRGEQYF
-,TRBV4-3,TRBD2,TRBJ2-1,TGCGCCAGCAGCCAAGATAGCGGGAGCTCCTACAATGAGCAGTTCTTC,CASSQDSGSSYNEQFF
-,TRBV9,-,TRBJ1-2,TGTGCCAGCAGCGTAGAAGTAGCAGGGTCGCGGTATGGCTACACCTTC,CASSVEVAGSRYGYTF
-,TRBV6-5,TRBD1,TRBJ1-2,TGTGCCAGCAGTCCTCAGGGGGCCCCCTATGGCTACACCTTC,CASSPQGAPYGYTF
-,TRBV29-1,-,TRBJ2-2,TGCAGCGTTGAGGGAGGTGCCGGGGAGCTGTTTTTT,CSVEGGAGELFF
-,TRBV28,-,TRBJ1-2,TGTGCCAGCAGGGCTCTGGGGGGGAGCTACACCTTC,CASRALGGSYTF
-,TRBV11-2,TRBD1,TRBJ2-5,TGTGCCAGCAGCCACGAGAAACAGGGGGTTTCCGAGACCCAGTACTTC,CASSHEKQGVSETQYF
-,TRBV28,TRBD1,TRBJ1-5,TGTGCCAGCAGCCCCCTTCGGACAGGGGGCAATCAGCCCCAGCATTTT,CASSPLRTGGNQPQHF
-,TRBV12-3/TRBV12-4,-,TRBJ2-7,TGTGCCAGCAGTACCCGAGCGCATACCGGGACAACATACGAGCAGTACTTC,CASSTRAHTGTTYEQYF
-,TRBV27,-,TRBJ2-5,TGTGCCAGCAGTTTAACTCGCGGTGCTGACGAGGGGACCCAGTACTTC,CASSLTRGADEGTQYF
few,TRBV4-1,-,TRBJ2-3,TGCGCCAGCAGCTCCTCCTTGGGGGTCACAGATACGCAGTATTTT,CASSSSLGVTDTQYF
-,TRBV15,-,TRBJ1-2,TGTGCCACCAGCAGAGTGGGGGTACTTGGCTACACCTTC,CATSRVGVLGYTF
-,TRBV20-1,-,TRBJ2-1,TGCAGTGCAGGCGACACTGAGGTTTCCTACAATGAGCAGTTCTTC,CSAGDTEVSYNEQFF
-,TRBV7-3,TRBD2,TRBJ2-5,TGTGCCAGCAGCTCCAGACTAGCGGTAGCTTATGGGGAGACCCAGTACTTC,CASSSRLAVAYGETQYF
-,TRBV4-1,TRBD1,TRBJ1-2,TGCGCCAGCAGCCAAGCCGGGAGGTCTCCGCGGGACAGGGAACGAGTTGCCGCCTTC,CASSQAGRSPRDRERVAAF
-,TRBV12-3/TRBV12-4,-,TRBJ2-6,TGTGCCAGCAGTCAACCCCTGAGCTCTGGGGCCAACGTCCTGACTTTC,CASSQPLSSGANVLTF
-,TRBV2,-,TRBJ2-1,TGTGCCAGCGGTATCACTCCCTACAATGAGCAGTTCTTC,CASGITPYNEQFF
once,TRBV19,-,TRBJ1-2,TGTGCCAGTAGCCCGGGGGATGGCTACACCTTC,CASSPGDGYTF
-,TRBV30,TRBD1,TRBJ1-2,TGTGCCTGGAGTAAAGGGGGCGCGAGGGGCTACACCTTC,CAWSKGGARGYTF
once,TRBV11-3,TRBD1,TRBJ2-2,TGTGCCAGCAGCCCTCGGACAGGGTCGACCGGGGAGCTGTTTTTT,CASSPRTGSTGELFF
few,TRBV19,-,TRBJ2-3,TGTGCCAGTAGCCGACATACCACAGATACGCAGTATTTT,CASSRHTTDTQYF
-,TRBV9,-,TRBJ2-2,TGTGCCAGCAGCGTAGCCGCCGGATGGGGACAAAACACCGGGGAGCTGTTTTTT,CASSVAAGWGQNTGELFF
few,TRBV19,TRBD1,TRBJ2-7,TGTGCCAGCTCCGATGGGGACAGGCTTTACGAGCAGTACTTC,CASSDGDRLYEQYF
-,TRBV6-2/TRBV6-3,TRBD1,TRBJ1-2,TGTGCCAGCAGTCCGACCTGGACAGGCTATGGCTACACCTTC,CASSPTWTGYGYTF
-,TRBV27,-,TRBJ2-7,TGTGCCAGCAGTTCCAGACTAGGAGTCTACGAGCAGTACTTC,CASSSRLGVYEQYF
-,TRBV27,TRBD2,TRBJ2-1,TGTGCCAGCAGTTTACTAGCGGGGGGCCCCAATGAGCAGTTCTTC,CASSLLAGGPNEQFF
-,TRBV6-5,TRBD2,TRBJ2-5,TGTGCCAGCAGTTACGGGAGGGAGGTTCAAGAGACCCAGTACTTC,CASSYGREVQETQYF
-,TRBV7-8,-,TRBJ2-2,TGTGCCAGCAGCTTAGTTGCAGGGGCGTGGGAGCTGTTTTTT,CASSLVAGAWELFF
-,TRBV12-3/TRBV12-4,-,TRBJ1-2,TGTGCCAGCAGTTCCTCATCTAACTATGGCTACACCTTC,CASSSSSNYGYTF
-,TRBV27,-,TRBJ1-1,TGTGCCAGCCTTAAACAGGTAGGGGACACTGAAGCTTTCTTT,CASLKQVGDTEAFF
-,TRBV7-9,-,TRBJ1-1,TGTGCCAGCAGCTCTCAAACCGGGAACACTGAAGCTTTCTTT,CASSSQTGNTEAFF
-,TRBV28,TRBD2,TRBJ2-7,TGTGCCAGCAGTATTACTAGCGGGAGCTACGAGCAGTACTTC,CASSITSGSYEQYF
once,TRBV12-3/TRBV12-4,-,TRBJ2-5,TGTGCCAGCAGTTTTATACAGTCCCAAGAGACCCAGTACTTC,CASSFIQSQETQYF
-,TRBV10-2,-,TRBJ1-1,TGCGCCAGCAGAGATCCGGGACTCAGGGAGCACACTGAAGCTTTCTTT,CASRDPGLREHTEAFF
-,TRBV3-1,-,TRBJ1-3,TGTGCCAGCAGCCAGTGGGACGTTGCTGGAAACACCATATATTTT,CASSQWDVAGNTIYF
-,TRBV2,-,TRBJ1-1,TGTGCCAGCAGTGATCCATTGAACACTGAAGCTTTCTTT,CASSDPLNTEAFF
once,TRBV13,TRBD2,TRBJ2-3,TGTGCCAGCAGACAAAGGGCTAGCGGGGCCACAGATACGCAGTATTTT,CASRQRASGATDTQYF
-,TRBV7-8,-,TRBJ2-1,TGTGCCAGCAGCTTATACGAGCGATCCGTGACCTACAATGAGCAGTTCTTC,CASSLYERSVTYNEQFF
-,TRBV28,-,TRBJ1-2,TGTGCGTGTGGCTATGGCTACACCTTC,CACGYGYTF
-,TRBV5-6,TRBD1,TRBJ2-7,TGTGCCAGCAGCCACGGGACAGCTAGCTACGAGCAGTACTTC,CASSHGTASYEQYF
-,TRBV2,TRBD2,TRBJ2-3,TGTGCCAGCAGTGAAGTGCTAGCGGTAAACCGAGGGGCAGATACGCAGTATTTT,CASSEVLAVNRGADTQYF
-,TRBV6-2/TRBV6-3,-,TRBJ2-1,TGTGCCAGCAGTTACAAGCGGGCCTACGGCAATGAGCAGTTCTTC,CASSYKRAYGNEQFF
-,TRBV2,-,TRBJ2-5,TGTGCCAGCAGTGACATAGAAGAGACCCAGTACTTC,CASSDIEETQYF
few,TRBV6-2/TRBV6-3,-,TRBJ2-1,TGTGCCAGCAGTTATGGGGCCGGGCTTTACAATGAGCAGTTCTTC,CASSYGAGLYNEQFF
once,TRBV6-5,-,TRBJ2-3,TGTGCCAGCAGTTACCTCTCCAATCTAGATACGCAGTATTTT,CASSYLSNLDTQYF
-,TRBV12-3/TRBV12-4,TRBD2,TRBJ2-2,TGTGCCAGCAGTGGACCGTGGAGCGGGAGTCAGACCGGGGAGCTGTTTTTT,CASSGPWSGSQTGELFF
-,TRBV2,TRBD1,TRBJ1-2,TGTGCCAGCAGTGAAGGACAGGGCGGCCATGGCTACACCTTC,CASSEGQGGHGYTF
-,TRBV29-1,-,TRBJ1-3,TGCAGCGTGGCTGGACTCTCGTACTCTGGAAACACCATATATTTT,CSVAGLSYSGNTIYF
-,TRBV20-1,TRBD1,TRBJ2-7,TGCAGTGCCAGGACAGGGGGAACCTACGAGCAGTACTTC,CSARTGGTYEQYF
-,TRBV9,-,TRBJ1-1,TGTGCCAGCAGCCCCCGGATAGGGGGGACTGAAGCTTTCTTT,CASSPRIGGTEAFF